The 18 T cell receptor beta chains listed next were all sequenced from one sample in a study of T cells in Graves' hyperthyroidism and ophthalmopathy. Amplified TCR beta CDR3 regions derived from RNA transcripts. Researchers ran a first-round RT-PCR on the TCR CDR3 using the HTBI primer set. TCRdb re-called the multiplex PCR reads through MiXCR, storing one row per CDR3 protein. The sample shows about 290,000 distinct CDR3 sequences, roughly 13% of them seen only once. Sequencing was performed on blood. These TCRs come from a woman aged 40 to 55 with Graves' hyperthyroidism.

This clonotype was recorded many times. The genes are TRBV6-1 and TRBJ2-4; no firm D call. Germline CDR1 reads MNHNS; CDR2 reads SASEGT. The CDR3 is made up of 11 amino acids. V was cut by 6 bases and J by 8 bases, with 8 bases left in between. This chain's CDR3 is CASRIFDIQYF. CDR3 coding DNA: TGTGCCAGCAGGATTTTTGACATTCAGTACTTC.

There are a few counts of this clonotype. A single base separates this from a much larger clone, so it may be a read error. The chain has TRBV24-1 and TRBJ2-2; D could derive from TRBD1 or TRBD2 (5 bases each). CDR3 size: 17 residues. Germline CDR1 is KGHDR and CDR2 is SFDVKD. The CDR3 region is CAASDPGDHSHTGELFF. The CDR3 DNA sequence: TGTGCCGCCAGTGACCCCGGGGACCATAGCCACACCGGGGAGCTGTTTTTT.

This clonotype was seen at least ten times. The chain couples TRBV28 to TRBJ2-7; perhaps TRBD2 as D (5 bases). The CDR3 consists of 16 residues. Trimming cost V 5 bases and J 2 bases, with 19 bases left between them. Germline CDR1 and CDR2: MDHEN and SYDVKM. The chain's CDR3 is CASSPPPWTGTYEQYF. As DNA, the CDR3 is TGTGCCAGCAGTCCCCCTCCTTGGACTGGCACCTACGAGCAGTACTTC.

The chain recombines TRBV2 with TRBJ1-5; 10 nucleotides match TRBD1. Trimming took 6 bases from V and 3 from J; bases not matched to a gene: 2. The CDR3 has 14 amino acids. Per germline, CDR1 SNHLY and CDR2 FYNNEI. The DNA of the CDR3 is TGTGCCAGCAGGGGACAGGGGCCCAATCAGCCCCAGCATTTT. Its protein product is CASRGQGPNQPQHF.

This clonotype was recorded many times. V is TRBV20-1 and J is TRBJ2-7, with a weak D call TRBD1 (6 bases). The CDR3 is 14 amino acids. The ends were cut back, 7 bases at V and 3 bases at J, with 19 bases in the middle. In germline, CDR1 is DFQATT, CDR2 SNEGSKA (reference sequence). CDR3 in DNA: TGCAGTGTTAAGCTGACAGGATGGGACTACGAGCAGTACTTC. It yields the protein CSVKLTGWDYEQYF.

This clonotype was counted between two and nine times. This sequence joins TRBV7-9 and TRBJ2-2; 9 nucleotides line up with TRBD1. The CDR3 consists of 15 residues. The trim removed 6 bases at V and 6 bases at J, leaving 8 bases unmatched. From germline, CDR1 is SEHNR and CDR2 FQNEAQ (reference sequence). CDR3 protein: CASRSWTGEAGELFF. CDR3 in DNA: TGTGCCAGCAGGTCGTGGACAGGGGAGGCCGGGGAGCTGTTTTTT.

The J gene is TRBJ1-2, the V gene TRBV6-2 or TRBV6-3; TRBD1 is a possible D gene (6 bases). Deletions cut 7 bases from V and 1 base from J, with 13 bases between. CDR1 and CDR2 (germline): MNHEY, SVGEGT. The CDR3 runs 14 residues. In DNA, the CDR3 is TGTGCCAGCAAGCTTCAAGGGGGTAACTATGGCTACACCTTC. Protein product: CASKLQGGNYGYTF.

This clonotype was seen once. The chain is built from TRBV5-1 and TRBJ2-7, with TRBD1 matching over 7 bases. Germline V CDR1 and CDR2: SGHRS, YFSETQ. The CDR3 loop spans 15 amino acids. J gave up 5 bases and V 2 bases, and 10 bases lay outside the gene matches. The CDR3 region is CASSLVTGTDDEQYF. In nucleotides, the CDR3 is TGCGCCAGCAGCTTAGTTACCGGGACAGACGACGAGCAGTACTTC.

This clonotype was counted at least ten times. The chain couples TRBV2 to TRBJ1-2; D possibly corresponds to TRBD1 (5 bases). Trimming pared 6 bases from V and 4 bases from J, leaving 15 bases between. The CDR3 runs to 14 residues. Germline assignment: CDR1 SNHLY and CDR2 FYNNEI. CDR3 amino acids: CASRQTWGLYGYTF. CDR3 DNA sequence: TGTGCCAGCAGGCAGACCTGGGGCCTCTATGGCTACACCTTC.

This clonotype came up many times. The rearrangement links TRBV11-3 to TRBJ1-4; TRBD1 is a possible D gene (5 bases). Trimming pared 1 base from V and 7 bases from J, leaving 10 bases between. The CDR3 has 14 amino acids. Germline V gene data show CDR1 as SGHNT and CDR2 as YENEEA. CDR3 loop: CASSLGYGAEKLFF. CDR3 sequence (DNA): TGTGCCAGCAGCTTAGGGTATGGGGCTGAAAAACTGTTTTTT. The whole variable domain, remainder taken from reference TRBV11-3 and TRBJ1-4, is EAGVVQSPRYKIIEKKQPVAFWCNPISGHNTLYWYLQNLGQGPELLIRYENEEAVDDSQLPKDRFSAERLKGVDSTLKIQPAELGDSAVYLCASSLGYGAEKLFFGSGTQLSVL.

There are many counts of this clonotype. The chain uses TRBV3-1 and TRBJ2-5; possible D gene TRBD1, 5 bases. Trimming shortened V by 0 bases and J by 0 bases, and 8 bases separated the two germline ends. The CDR3 spans 15 residues. Germline lookup yields CDR1 LGHDT and CDR2 YNNKEL (reference sequence). The CDR3 DNA is TGTGCCAGCAGCCAAGATCCGACAGACCAAGAGACCCAGTACTTC. It translates to CASSQDPTDQETQYF.

Comments on this clonotype: A much larger clone sits a single nucleotide away, making a read error possible. The chain couples TRBV2 to TRBJ1-2; perhaps TRBD1 as D (6 bases). The CDR3 is 16 residues long. Germline V gene data show CDR1 as SNHLY and CDR2 as FYNNEI. CDR3 residues: CASSESRDTPHYDYTF. The DNA for the CDR3 is TGTGCCAGCAGTGAGTCCCGGGACACCCCTCACTATGACTACACCTTC.

This clonotype was counted many times. CDR3 region: CASSTGRNPKDTQYF. The CDR3 region has the DNA TGTGCCAGCTCCACGGGGCGGAACCCCAAAGATACGCAGTATTTT. The rearrangement links TRBV18 to TRBJ2-3; D tentatively fits TRBD1 or TRBD2 (5 bases each). Trimming shortened V by 6 bases and J by 5 bases, and 18 bases separated the two germline ends. Per the germline V gene, CDR1 is KGHSH and CDR2 is LQKENI. The CDR3 sequence is 15 residues long.

At least ten counts were recorded for this clonotype. The rearrangement links TRBV2 to TRBJ1-5, with 8 bases lining up with TRBD1. Losses at the gene ends were 5 bases for V and 6 bases for J; bases not matched to a gene: 6. CDR3 size: 14 residues. Germline V gives CDR1 SNHLY, CDR2 FYNNEI. CDR3 residues: CASSQDRDGQPQHF. The CDR3 nucleotides read TGTGCCAGCAGTCAGGACAGGGACGGTCAGCCCCAGCATTTT. The variable domain in full, with the rest retrieved from reference TRBV2 and TRBJ1-5, is EPEVTQTPSHQVTQMGQEVILRCVPISNHLYFYWYRQILGQKVEFLVSFYNNEISEKSEIFDDQFSVERPDGSNFTLKIRSTKLEDSAMYFCASSQDRDGQPQHFGDGTRLSIL.

This clonotype was found many times. The chain couples TRBV6-1 to TRBJ2-5, with 12 nucleotides matching TRBD2. After removal of 6 bases from V and 5 bases from J, the junction contained 1 base not matched to a gene. The germline gives CDR1 MNHNS, CDR2 SASEGT. The CDR3 is 13 residues long. This CDR3 is CASSGTSGETQYF. Here the CDR3 DNA reads TGTGCCAGCAGCGGGACTAGCGGGGAGACCCAGTACTTC.

This clonotype was recorded a few times. V and J are TRBV29-1 and TRBJ2-3; 9 positions agree with TRBD2. J gave up 2 bases and V 4 bases, and 7 bases lay outside the gene matches. The CDR3 has 15 amino acids. Germline loops: CDR1 SQVTM, CDR2 ANQGSEA. DNA of the CDR3: TGCAGCGTTGGAATAGCTAGCGGGAACACAGATACGCAGTATTTT. Its translation: CSVGIASGNTDTQYF.

This clonotype was counted many times. This chain links TRBV12-5 with TRBJ1-2; 12 nucleotides align to TRBD1. The V gene end was trimmed by 5 bases and the J gene end by 6 bases; junction bases not matched to a gene: 7. The germline gives CDR1 LGHNT, CDR2 FRNRAP. The CDR3 is made up of 15 amino acids. The CDR3 loop reads CASGPGTGGEHGYTF. CDR3 bases: TGTGCTAGTGGTCCAGGGACAGGGGGCGAGCATGGCTACACCTTC.

There are many counts of this clonotype. The rearrangement uses TRBV7-3 and TRBJ2-3; perhaps TRBD2 as D (7 bases). The germline CDR1 and CDR2 sequences are SGHTA and FQGTGA. This CDR3 comprises 16 residues. Trimming removed 5 bases at V and 0 bases at J, with 15 bases between. Written as DNA, the CDR3 is TGTGCCAGCAGCCCGAGGGGGGGTTTGAGCACAGATACGCAGTATTTT. Amino acids: CASSPRGGLSTDTQYF.